This T cell receptor beta chain was sequenced for a study of cytomegalovirus exposure and HLA in healthy donors. The study's findings and limits: Productive rates of about 87% or about 30% were seen for most TCR beta V segments in an earlier analysis.

Primers: 60 Vbeta forward and 13 Jbeta reverse. TCRdb's copy holds only in-frame clones and misses some; the assay was immunoSEQ multiplex PCR. The sample shows about 130,000 clones, about 66% of them seen only once. The length of the CDR3 is 16 residues. CDR1 is MGHRA, CDR2 YSYEKL, per germline. The V end was cut by 1 base, the J end by 6 bases, with 18 bases between. Points on this clone: Its antigen is undetermined.

The chain employs TRBV4-1 and TRBJ1-1; the D gene is possibly TRBD1 (5 bases). The receptor comes from a human donor in good health. Sequences were obtained from PBMCs. The chain's CDR3 is CASSQVSGVRRAEAFF. CDR3 nucleotides: TGCGCCAGCAGCCAAGTGTCGGGGGTAAGGCGCGCTGAAGCTTTCTTT.